This TCR beta chain was identified in a study of T cell responses to AZD1222 COVID-19 vaccine. As to this clone: Its specificity is not known.

Assay: immunoSEQ multiplex PCR; the TCRdb copy retains only in-frame clones and omits some. In the table there are approximately 210,000 clones, 80% to 95% of which are singletons. Broader study findings: Distributed over spike, vaccine-associated CD4 TCRs predominated at 160-218 and 743-854. White British people made up most donors, females outnumbered males, and clonal diversity was possibly underestimated. Reports indicate that nearly half of spike-specific TCRs are directed at unmutated variant regions.

Germline values: CDR1 SNHLY, CDR2 FYNNEI. The CDR3 extends over 15 amino acids. J gave up 5 bases and V 6 bases, and 6 bases lay outside the gene matches. The chain carries TRBV2 and TRBJ2-2; 10 bases fit TRBD2. The sequences come from peripheral blood, collected 28 days after the second AZD1222 dose. The sequence derives from an adult who received the AZD1222 COVID-19 vaccine. The DNA of the CDR3 is TGTGCCAGCAGATGGACTAGCGGATTTACCGGGGAGCTGTTTTTT. This codes for CASRWTSGFTGELFF.